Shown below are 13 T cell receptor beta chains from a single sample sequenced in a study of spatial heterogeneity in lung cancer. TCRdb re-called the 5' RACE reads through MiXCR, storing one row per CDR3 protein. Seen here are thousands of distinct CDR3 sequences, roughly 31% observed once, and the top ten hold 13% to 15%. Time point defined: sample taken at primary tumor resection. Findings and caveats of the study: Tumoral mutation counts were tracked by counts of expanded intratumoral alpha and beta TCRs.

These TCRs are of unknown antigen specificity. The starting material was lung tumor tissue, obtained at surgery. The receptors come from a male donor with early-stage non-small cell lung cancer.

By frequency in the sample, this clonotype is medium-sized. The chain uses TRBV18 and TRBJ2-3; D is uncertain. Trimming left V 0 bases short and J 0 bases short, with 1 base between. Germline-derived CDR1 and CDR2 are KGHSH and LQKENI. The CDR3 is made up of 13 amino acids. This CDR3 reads CASSPPSTDTQYF. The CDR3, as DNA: TGTGCCAGCTCACCACCTAGCACAGATACGCAGTATTTT.

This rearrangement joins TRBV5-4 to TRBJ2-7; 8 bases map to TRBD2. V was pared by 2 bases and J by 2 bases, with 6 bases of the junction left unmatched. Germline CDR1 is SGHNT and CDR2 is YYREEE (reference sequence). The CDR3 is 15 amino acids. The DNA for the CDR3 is TGTGCCAGCAGCTTCGGCGGGGGGCTAACCTACGAGCAGTACTTC. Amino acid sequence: CASSFGGGLTYEQYF.

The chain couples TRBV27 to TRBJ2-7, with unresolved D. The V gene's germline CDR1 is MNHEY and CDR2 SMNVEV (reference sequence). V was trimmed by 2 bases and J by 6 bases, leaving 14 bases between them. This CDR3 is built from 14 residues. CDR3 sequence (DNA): TGTGCCAGCAGTTTACTGGGCGGACGTTCCGAGCAGTACTTC. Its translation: CASSLLGGRSEQYF.

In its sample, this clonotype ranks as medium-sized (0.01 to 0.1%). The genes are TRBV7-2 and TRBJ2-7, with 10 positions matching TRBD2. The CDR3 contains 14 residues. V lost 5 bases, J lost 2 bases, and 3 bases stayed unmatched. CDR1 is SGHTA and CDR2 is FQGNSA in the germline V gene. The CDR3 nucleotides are TGTGCCAGCAGCGGGACTAGCGACACCTACGAGCAGTACTTC. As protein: CASSGTSDTYEQYF.

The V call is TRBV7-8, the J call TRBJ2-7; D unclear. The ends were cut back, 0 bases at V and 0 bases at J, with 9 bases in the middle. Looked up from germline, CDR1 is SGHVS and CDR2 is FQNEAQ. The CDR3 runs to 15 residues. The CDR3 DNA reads TGTGCCAGCAGCTTAGCATTAGGGAACTCCTACGAGCAGTACTTC. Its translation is CASSLALGNSYEQYF.

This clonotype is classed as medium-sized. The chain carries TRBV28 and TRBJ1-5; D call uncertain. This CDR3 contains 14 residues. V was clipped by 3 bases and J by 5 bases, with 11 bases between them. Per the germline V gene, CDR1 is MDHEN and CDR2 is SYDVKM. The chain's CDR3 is CASSFGGVYQPQHF. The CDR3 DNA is TGTGCCAGCAGTTTTGGAGGTGTGTATCAGCCCCAGCATTTT.

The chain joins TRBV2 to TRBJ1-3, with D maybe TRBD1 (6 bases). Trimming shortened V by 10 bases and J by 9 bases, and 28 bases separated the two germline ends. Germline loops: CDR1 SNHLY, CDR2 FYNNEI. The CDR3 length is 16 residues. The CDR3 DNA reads TGTGCCACCTCAGAGATACAGGGTGGTGACCGAACCACCATATATTTT. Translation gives CATSEIQGGDRTTIYF.

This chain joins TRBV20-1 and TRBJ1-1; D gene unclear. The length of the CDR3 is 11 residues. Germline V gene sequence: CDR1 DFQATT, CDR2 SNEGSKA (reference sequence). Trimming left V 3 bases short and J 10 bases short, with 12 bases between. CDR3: CSASAPLGAFF. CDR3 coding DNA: TGCAGTGCTAGTGCCCCCCTGGGAGCTTTCTTT.

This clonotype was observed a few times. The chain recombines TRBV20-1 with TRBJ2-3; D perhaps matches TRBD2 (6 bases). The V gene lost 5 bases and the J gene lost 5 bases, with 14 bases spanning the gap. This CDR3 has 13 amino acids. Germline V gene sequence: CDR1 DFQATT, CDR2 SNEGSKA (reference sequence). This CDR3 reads CSALAGWRDTQYF. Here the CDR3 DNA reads TGCAGTGCTTTGGCGGGATGGCGAGATACGCAGTATTTT.

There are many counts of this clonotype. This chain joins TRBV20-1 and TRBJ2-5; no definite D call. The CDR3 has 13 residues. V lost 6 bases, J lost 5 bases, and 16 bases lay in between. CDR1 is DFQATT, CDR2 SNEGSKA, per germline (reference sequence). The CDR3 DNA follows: TGCAGTGCCAAGACCCCAAACGCGGAGACCCAGTACTTC. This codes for CSAKTPNAETQYF.

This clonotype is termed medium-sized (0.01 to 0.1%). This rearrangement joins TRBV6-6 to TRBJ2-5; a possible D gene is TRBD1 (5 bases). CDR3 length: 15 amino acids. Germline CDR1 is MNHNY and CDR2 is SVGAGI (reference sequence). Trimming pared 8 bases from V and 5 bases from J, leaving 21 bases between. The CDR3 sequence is CASQRGRQSKETQYF. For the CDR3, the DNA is TGTGCCAGCCAGAGAGGCCGACAGAGTAAGGAGACCCAGTACTTC.

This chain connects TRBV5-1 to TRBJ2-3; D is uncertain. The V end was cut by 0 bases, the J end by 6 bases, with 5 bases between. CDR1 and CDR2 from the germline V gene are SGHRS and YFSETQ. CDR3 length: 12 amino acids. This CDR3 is CASSLVGDTQYF. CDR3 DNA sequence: TGCGCCAGCAGCTTGGTCGGTGATACGCAGTATTTT.

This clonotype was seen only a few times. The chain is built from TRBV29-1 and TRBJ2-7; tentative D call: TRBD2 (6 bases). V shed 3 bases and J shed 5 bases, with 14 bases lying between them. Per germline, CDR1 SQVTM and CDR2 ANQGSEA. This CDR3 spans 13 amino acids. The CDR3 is CSVDGGHEHEQYF. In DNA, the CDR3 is TGCAGCGTTGATGGAGGGCACGAGCACGAGCAGTACTTC.